The 9 T cell receptor beta chains presented below share a single source sample, sequenced in a study of shared clonotypes between healthy human individuals. The method was immunoSEQ multiplex PCR; TCRdb's version includes in-frame clones alone and lacks a portion of them. Among about 680,000 clones listed, around 73% were seen once. Specimen: memory CD4+ T cells sorted from blood. Subset: CD45RA-negative fraction. These receptors were obtained from a woman in her twenties or thirties in good health.

This clone turned up a few times. The chain is built from TRBV27 and TRBJ2-1, with TRBD2 as a possible D gene (5 bases). V was trimmed by 4 bases and J by 4 bases, leaving 5 bases between them. The CDR3 is made up of 12 amino acids. The V gene's germline CDR1 is MNHEY and CDR2 SMNVEV (reference sequence). CDR3 nucleotide sequence: TGTGCCAGCAGTTCGGGGTACAATGAGCAGTTCTTC. It specifies CASSSGYNEQFF.

This clone was seen a few times. This chain connects TRBV28 to TRBJ2-3, with TRBD2 as a possible D gene (11 bases). The CDR3 sequence is 16 residues long. CDR1 is MDHEN, CDR2 SYDVKM, per germline. The V end lost 4 bases, the J end lost 8 bases, and 22 bases lay between the germline ends. In nucleotides, the CDR3 is TGTGCCAGCAGTTCCGCTAGCGGGAGGACAGGGGGTACGCAGTATTTT. Its protein product is CASSSASGRTGGTQYF.

The sample holds one count of this clone. V gene TRBV7-8 combines with J gene TRBJ2-1, with a tentative D call TRBD2 (6 bases). V shed 5 bases and J shed 7 bases, with 15 bases lying between them. In germline, CDR1 is SGHVS, CDR2 FQNEAQ. The CDR3 is 14 amino acids. The CDR3 protein is CASSRGWLANEQFF. Here the CDR3 DNA reads TGTGCCAGCAGCCGGGGTTGGCTAGCGAATGAGCAGTTCTTC.

The rearrangement uses TRBV7-2 and TRBJ2-7, with a possible D match to TRBD2 (6 bases). The germline V gene has CDR1 SGHTA and CDR2 FQGNSA. Trimming stripped 5 bases from V and 0 bases from J, with 11 bases between. CDR3 length: 14 amino acids. The CDR3 DNA follows: TGTGCCAGCAGCCGGCGGGACCACTCCTACGAGCAGTACTTC. Protein product: CASSRRDHSYEQYF.

The CDR3 coding sequence is TGTGCCAGCAGATATAGGGGGGGGGAAAAACTGTTTTTT. It specifies CASRYRGGEKLFF. The rearrangement joins TRBV27 to TRBJ1-4; TRBD1 is a possible D gene (6 bases). V gave up 6 bases and J gave up 8 bases, with 13 bases separating them. CDR3 length equals 13 residues. Germline CDR1 and CDR2: MNHEY and SMNVEV (reference sequence).

This clone was detected ten times or more. V gene TRBV25-1 combines with J gene TRBJ2-1, with D possibly TRBD2 on 5 matching bases. The CDR3 length is 12 residues. Deletions cut 7 bases from V and 4 bases from J, with 8 bases between. Germline CDR1 MGHDK, CDR2 SYGVNS. CDR3 residues: CASTRAYNEQFF. CDR3 DNA: TGTGCCAGCACGCGGGCTTACAATGAGCAGTTCTTC.

The chain is built from TRBV5-1 and TRBJ2-2; 7 bases agree with TRBD2. The CDR3 spans 16 residues. Germline trimming cut 6 bases from V and 8 bases from J; bases unmatched to any gene: 16. Germline V gene data show CDR1 as SGHRS and CDR2 as YFSETQ. The CDR3 spells CASTLGLAEEAGELFF. CDR3 sequence (DNA): TGCGCCAGCACCCTAGGGCTAGCGGAGGAGGCAGGGGAGCTGTTTTTT. Full variable domain (outside the CDR3, taken from reference TRBV5-1 and TRBJ2-2): KAGVTQTPRYLIKTRGQQVTLSCSPISGHRSVSWYQQTPGQGLQFLFEYFSETQRNKGNFPGRFSGRQFSNSRSEMNVSTLELGDSALYLCASTLGLAEEAGELFFGEGSRLTVL.

This chain uses TRBV28 with TRBJ2-1; D could derive from TRBD1 or TRBD2 (7 bases each). Germline V gene data show CDR1 as MDHEN and CDR2 as SYDVKM. The germline V and J ends were trimmed by 6 bases and 5 bases, with 14 bases remaining between them. The CDR3 length is 14 residues. In DNA form, the CDR3 reads TGTGCCAGCAGAAGCGGGACAGCCAACAATGAGCAGTTCTTC. It codes for CASRSGTANNEQFF.

The chain employs TRBV6-5 and TRBJ1-2, with unresolved D. The CDR3 has 13 amino acids. V was shortened by 6 bases and J by 2 bases, with 10 bases between the two germline ends. CDR1 is MNHEY, CDR2 SVGAGI, per germline. The CDR3 spells CASRLAVNYGYTF. The CDR3 DNA reads as TGTGCCAGCAGGCTCGCAGTCAACTATGGCTACACCTTC.